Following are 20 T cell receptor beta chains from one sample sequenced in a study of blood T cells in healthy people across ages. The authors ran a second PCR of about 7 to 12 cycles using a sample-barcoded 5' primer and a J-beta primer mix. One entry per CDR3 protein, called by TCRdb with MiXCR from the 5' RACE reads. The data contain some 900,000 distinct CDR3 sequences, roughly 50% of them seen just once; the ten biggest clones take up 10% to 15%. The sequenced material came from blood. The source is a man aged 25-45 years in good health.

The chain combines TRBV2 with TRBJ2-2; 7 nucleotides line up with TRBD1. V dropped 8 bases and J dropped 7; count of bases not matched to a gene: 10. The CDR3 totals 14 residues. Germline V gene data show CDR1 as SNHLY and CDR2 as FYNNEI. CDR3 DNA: TGTGCCAGCGGCTCGACAGGGAATGGCGGGGAGCTGTTTTTT. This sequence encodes CASGSTGNGGELFF. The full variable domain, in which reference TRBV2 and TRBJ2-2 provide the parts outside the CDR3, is EPEVTQTPSHQVTQMGQEVILRCVPISNHLYFYWYRQILGQKVEFLVSFYNNEISEKSEIFDDQFSVERPDGSNFTLKIRSTKLEDSAMYFCASGSTGNGGELFFGEGSRLTVL.

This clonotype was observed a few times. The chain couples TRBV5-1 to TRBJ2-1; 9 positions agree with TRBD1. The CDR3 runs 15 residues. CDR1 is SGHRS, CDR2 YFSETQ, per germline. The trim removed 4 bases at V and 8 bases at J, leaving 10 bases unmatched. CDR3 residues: CASSIQGQGKDEQFF. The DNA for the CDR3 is TGCGCCAGCAGCATCCAGGGACAGGGTAAAGATGAGCAGTTCTTC.

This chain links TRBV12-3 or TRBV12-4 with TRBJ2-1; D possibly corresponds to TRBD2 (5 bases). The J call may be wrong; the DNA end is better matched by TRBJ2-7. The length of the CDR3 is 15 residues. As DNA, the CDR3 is TGTGCCAGCAGTTCCGGGATATTCTCCTACAATGAGCAGTACTTC. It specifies CASSSGIFSYNEQYF.

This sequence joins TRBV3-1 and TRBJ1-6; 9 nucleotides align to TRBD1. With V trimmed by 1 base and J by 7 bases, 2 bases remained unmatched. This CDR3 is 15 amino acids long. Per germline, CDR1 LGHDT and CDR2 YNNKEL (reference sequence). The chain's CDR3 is CASSQAGTGNSPLHF. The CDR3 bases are TGTGCCAGCAGCCAAGCCGGGACAGGGAATTCACCCCTCCACTTT.

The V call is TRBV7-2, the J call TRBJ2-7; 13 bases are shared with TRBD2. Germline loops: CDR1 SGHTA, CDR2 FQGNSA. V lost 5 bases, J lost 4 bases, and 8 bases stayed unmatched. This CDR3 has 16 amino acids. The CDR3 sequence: CASSITSGGDPYEQYF. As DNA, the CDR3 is TGTGCCAGCAGCATCACTAGCGGGGGGGACCCTTACGAGCAGTACTTC.

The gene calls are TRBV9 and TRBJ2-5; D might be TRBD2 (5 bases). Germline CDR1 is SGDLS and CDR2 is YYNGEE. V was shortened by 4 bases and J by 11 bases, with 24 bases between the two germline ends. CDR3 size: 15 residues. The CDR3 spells CASSLSIGLRNEQYF. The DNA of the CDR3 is TGTGCCAGCAGCCTCTCCATCGGACTCCGGAATGAGCAGTACTTC. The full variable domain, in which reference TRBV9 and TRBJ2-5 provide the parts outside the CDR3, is DSGVTQTPKHLITATGQRVTLRCSPRSGDLSVYWYQQSLDQGLQFLIQYYNGEERAKGNILERFSAQQFPDLHSELNLSSLELGDSALYFCASSLSIGLRNEQYFGPGTRLLVL.

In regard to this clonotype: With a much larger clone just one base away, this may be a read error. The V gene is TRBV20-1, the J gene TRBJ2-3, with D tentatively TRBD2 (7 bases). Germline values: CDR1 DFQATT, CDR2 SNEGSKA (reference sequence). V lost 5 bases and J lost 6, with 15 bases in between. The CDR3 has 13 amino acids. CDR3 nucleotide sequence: TGCAGTGCTGGGGGAGGGGGGCCGGATACGCAGTATTTT. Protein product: CSAGGGGPDTQYF.

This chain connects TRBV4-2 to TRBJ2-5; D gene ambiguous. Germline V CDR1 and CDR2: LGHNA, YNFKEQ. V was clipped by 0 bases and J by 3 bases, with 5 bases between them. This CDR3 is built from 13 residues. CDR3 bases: TGTGCCAGCAGCCAAGATGTGGAAGAGACCCAGTACTTC. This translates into CASSQDVEETQYF.

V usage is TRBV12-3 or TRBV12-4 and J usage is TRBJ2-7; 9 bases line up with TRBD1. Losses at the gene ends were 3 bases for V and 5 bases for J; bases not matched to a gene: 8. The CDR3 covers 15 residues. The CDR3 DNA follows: TGTGCCAGCAGTTTGCGTACGGGACAGGGCCACGAGCAGTACTTC. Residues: CASSLRTGQGHEQYF.

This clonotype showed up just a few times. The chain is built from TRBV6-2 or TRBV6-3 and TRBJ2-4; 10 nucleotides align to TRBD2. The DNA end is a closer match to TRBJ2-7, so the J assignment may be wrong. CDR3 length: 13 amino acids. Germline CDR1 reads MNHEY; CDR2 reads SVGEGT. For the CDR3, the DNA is TGTGCCAGCCTCCCTAGCGGGGGATACGAGCAGTACTTC. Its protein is CASLPSGGYEQYF.

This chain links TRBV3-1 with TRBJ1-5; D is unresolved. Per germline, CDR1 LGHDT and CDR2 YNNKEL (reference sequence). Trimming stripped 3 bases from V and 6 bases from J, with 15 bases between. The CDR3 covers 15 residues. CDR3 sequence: CASSQALGFGQPQHF. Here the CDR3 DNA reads TGTGCCAGCAGCCAGGCCCTGGGATTCGGTCAGCCCCAGCATTTT.

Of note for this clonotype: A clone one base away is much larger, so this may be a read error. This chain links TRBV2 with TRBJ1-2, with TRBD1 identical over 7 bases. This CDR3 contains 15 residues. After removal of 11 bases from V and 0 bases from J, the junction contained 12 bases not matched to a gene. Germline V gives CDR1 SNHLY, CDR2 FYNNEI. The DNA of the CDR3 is TGTGCCGGGACAGATCCTCGAGAAACTAACTATGGCTACACCTTC. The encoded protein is CAGTDPRETNYGYTF.

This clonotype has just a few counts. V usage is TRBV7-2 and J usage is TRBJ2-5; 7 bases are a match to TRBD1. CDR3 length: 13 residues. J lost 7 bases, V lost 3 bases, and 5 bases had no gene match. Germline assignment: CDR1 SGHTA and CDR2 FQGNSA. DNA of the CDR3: TGTGCCAGCAGCTTGGGACAGAGAGGGACCCAGTACTTC. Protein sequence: CASSLGQRGTQYF.

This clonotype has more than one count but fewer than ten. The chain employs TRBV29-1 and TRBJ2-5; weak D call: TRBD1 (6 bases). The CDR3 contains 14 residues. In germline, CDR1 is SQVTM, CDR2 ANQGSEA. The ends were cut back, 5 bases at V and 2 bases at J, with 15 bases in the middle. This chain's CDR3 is CSVRPPGEQETQYF. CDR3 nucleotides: TGCAGCGTTAGACCTCCAGGGGAGCAAGAGACCCAGTACTTC. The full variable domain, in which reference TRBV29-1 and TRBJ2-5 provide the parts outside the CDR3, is SAVISQKPSRDICQRGTSLTIQCQVDSQVTMMFWYRQQPGQSLTLIATANQGSEATYESGFVIDKFPISRPNLTFSTLTVSNMSPEDSSIYLCSVRPPGEQETQYFGPGTRLLVL.

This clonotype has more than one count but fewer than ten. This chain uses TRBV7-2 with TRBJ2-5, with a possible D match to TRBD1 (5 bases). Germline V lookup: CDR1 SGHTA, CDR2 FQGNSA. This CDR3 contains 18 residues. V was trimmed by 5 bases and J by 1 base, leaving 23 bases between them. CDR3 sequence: CASSPRILIRRGQETQYF. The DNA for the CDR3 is TGTGCCAGCAGCCCTAGAATCCTGATTCGAAGGGGCCAAGAGACCCAGTACTTC.

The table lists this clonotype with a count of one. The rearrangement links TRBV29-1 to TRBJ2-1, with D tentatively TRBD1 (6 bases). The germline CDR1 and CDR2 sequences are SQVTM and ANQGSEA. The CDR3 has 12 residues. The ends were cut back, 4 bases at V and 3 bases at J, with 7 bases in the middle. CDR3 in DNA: TGCAGCGTTGGACAGGACTACAATGAGCAGTTCTTC. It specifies CSVGQDYNEQFF.

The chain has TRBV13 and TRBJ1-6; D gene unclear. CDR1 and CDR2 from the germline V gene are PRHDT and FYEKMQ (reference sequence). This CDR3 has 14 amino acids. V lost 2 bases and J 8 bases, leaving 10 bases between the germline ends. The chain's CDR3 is CASSLWSEDSPLHF. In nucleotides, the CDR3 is TGTGCCAGCAGCTTATGGTCGGAGGATTCACCCCTCCACTTT.

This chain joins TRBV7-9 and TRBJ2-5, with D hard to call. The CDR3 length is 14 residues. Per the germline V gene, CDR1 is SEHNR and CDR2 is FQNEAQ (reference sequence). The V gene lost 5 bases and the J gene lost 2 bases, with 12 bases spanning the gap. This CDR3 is CASSISHDQETQYF. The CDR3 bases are TGTGCCAGCAGCATTAGTCACGATCAAGAGACCCAGTACTTC.

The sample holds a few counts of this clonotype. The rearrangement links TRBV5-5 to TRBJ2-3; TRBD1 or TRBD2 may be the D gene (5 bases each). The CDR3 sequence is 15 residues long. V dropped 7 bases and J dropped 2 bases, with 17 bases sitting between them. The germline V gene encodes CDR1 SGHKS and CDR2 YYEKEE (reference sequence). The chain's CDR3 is CASPDGTNPTDTQYF. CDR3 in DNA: TGTGCCAGCCCAGACGGGACCAACCCCACAGATACGCAGTATTTT. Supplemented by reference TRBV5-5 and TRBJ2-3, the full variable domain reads DAGVTQSPTHLIKTRGQQVTLRCSPISGHKSVSWYQQVLGQGPQFIFQYYEKEERGRGNFPDRFSARQFPNYSSELNVNALLLGDSALYLCASPDGTNPTDTQYFGPGTRLTVL.

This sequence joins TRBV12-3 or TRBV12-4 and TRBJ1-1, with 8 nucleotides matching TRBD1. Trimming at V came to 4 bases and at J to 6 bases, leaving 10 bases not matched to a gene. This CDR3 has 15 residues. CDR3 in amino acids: CASSSPQGTGSEAFF. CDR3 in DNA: TGTGCCAGCAGTTCTCCACAGGGGACAGGATCTGAAGCTTTCTTT.